Listed below are T cell receptor beta chains from one sample, sequenced in a study of T cell repertoires in ileal Crohn's disease. Libraries were prepared by immunoSEQ multiplex PCR; TCRdb keeps only in-frame clonotypes and omits some of them. The sample has over 13,000 clones, about 80% seen once. The sample taken for sequencing was ileal tissue. The receptors derive from an adult with Crohn's disease. The CDR3 runs from the conserved cysteine through the conserved F or W. Fields, in order: CDR3 DNA, CDR3 protein, J gene, V gene, CDR3 length, clone size, D gene. A D gene is named only where the DNA matches it firmly. Clone size, where shown, is once, few, many, or a class for clones that have expanded.

TGTGCCAGCAGCTTGGCCAGGGGAGACACCGGGGAGCTGTTTTTT	CASSLARGDTGELFF	TRBJ2-2	TRBV5-4	15	-	-
TGTGCCAGCAGGGGGCTCCTCACCGGGGAGCTGTTTTTT	CASRGLLTGELFF	TRBJ2-2	TRBV6-1	13	-	-
TGTGCCAGCAGTGAAGTCGGGGTGGGAGAGACCCAGTACTTC	CASSEVGVGETQYF	TRBJ2-5	TRBV6-1	14	-	-
TGTGCCAGCTTGGGACTAGCGGGGGGGCCCCAAGAGACCCAGTACTTC	CASLGLAGGPQETQYF	TRBJ2-5	TRBV2	16	-	TRBD2
TGCATCTGCGACAGTCCTGGAGGGGAGCTGTTTTTT	CICDSPGGELFF	TRBJ2-2	TRBV29-1	12	-	-
TGTGCCAGCGGTCCGGGACAGGGGGCGAACACTGAAGCTTTCTTT	CASGPGQGANTEAFF	TRBJ1-1	TRBV2	15	-	TRBD1
TGTGCCAGCAGTGGCCGGGACTCCACAGATACGCAGTATTTT	CASSGRDSTDTQYF	TRBJ2-3	TRBV6-4	14	once	-
TGTGCCTGGAGTGACGGTTCCACCGGGGAGCTGTTTTTT	CAWSDGSTGELFF	TRBJ2-2	TRBV30	13	-	-
TGTGCCAGCAGTGAGCGGGGGGGCGCAGATACGCAGTATTTT	CASSERGGADTQYF	TRBJ2-3	TRBV2	14	-	TRBD2
TGTGCCAGTAGATGGGGGGACTCAACAGGGGACAATGAGCAGTTCTTC	CASRWGDSTGDNEQFF	TRBJ2-1	TRBV19	16	-	-
TGTGCCAGCAGCTTACAGGGGGCCGCTGAAGCTTTCTTT	CASSLQGAAEAFF	TRBJ1-1	TRBV5-5	13	-	TRBD1
TGTGCCATCAGTGAGTCGAAGGACTGGTTAGGTCCCTATGGCTACACCTTC	CAISESKDWLGPYGYTF	TRBJ1-2	TRBV10-3	17	-	-
TGTGCCAGCTCACCACGAATAAATGCAGGGCTAGCTGGGGCCAACGTCCTGACTTTC	CASSPRINAGLAGANVLTF	TRBJ2-6	TRBV18	19	-	-
TGCGCCAGCAGCTTGGGTATGGGGGCCGAAGCTTTCTTT	CASSLGMGAEAFF	TRBJ1-1	TRBV5-1	13	few	-
TGTGCCAGTAGTACACCCGGGACAGGGGCAAAACTGTTTTTT	CASSTPGTGAKLFF	TRBJ1-4	TRBV19	14	-	TRBD1
TGTGCCGGGGGGTCGGGGCGGAACACTGAAGCTTTCTTT	CAGGSGRNTEAFF	TRBJ1-1	TRBV30	13	-	-
TGTGCCAGCAGGGGACAGTCTAACACTGAAGCTTTCTTT	CASRGQSNTEAFF	TRBJ1-1	TRBV25-1	13	-	TRBD1
TGTGCCCGAAAGCGGGAGGCGGGAGATACGCAGTATTTT	CARKREAGDTQYF	TRBJ2-3	TRBV30	13	-	TRBD2
TGCGCCAGCAGCCGGCCTCTAGCGGGGGACTGGAATGAGCAGTTCTTC	CASSRPLAGDWNEQFF	TRBJ2-1	TRBV4-1	16	large	TRBD2
TGTGCCAGCAGCGCACAGGGGGTAGGTGACACTGAAGCTTTCTTT	CASSAQGVGDTEAFF	TRBJ1-1	TRBV13	15	-	TRBD1
TGTGCCAGCAGCTTAGATGTCCATTGGAGGGAAAAACTGTTTTTT	CASSLDVHWREKLFF	TRBJ1-4	TRBV7-2	15	-	-
TGTGCCAGCAGCTTGGGGGGCCTCGGAGATACGCAGTATTTT	CASSLGGLGDTQYF	TRBJ2-3	TRBV5-6	14	-	-
TGTGCCAGCAGTTTCCTCACCTCCACAGGGGGAGGCATGAACACTGAAGCTTTCTTT	CASSFLTSTGGGMNTEAFF	TRBJ1-1	TRBV27	19	-	TRBD1
TGTGCCAGCTCACCCCTTCCGGGACAGGGCGCCGGGGAGCTGTTTTTT	CASSPLPGQGAGELFF	TRBJ2-2	TRBV18	16	few	TRBD1
TGCGCCAGCAGGCTGACAGGGTCAGGAGAGCAGTACTTC	CASRLTGSGEQYF	TRBJ2-7	TRBV5-1	13	few	TRBD1
TGCGCCAGCAGCCAAACCCCCGGGACAGGGGGCTTCGAGCAGTACTTC	CASSQTPGTGGFEQYF	TRBJ2-7	TRBV5-1	16	once	TRBD1
TGTGCCAGCAGTGGGACAGTCCGGTCCTACGAGCAGTACTTC	CASSGTVRSYEQYF	TRBJ2-7	TRBV6-6	14	-	TRBD1
TGTGCCAGCAGCCCAAGACAGGCGAACCTAAACACTGAAGCTTTCTTT	CASSPRQANLNTEAFF	TRBJ1-1	TRBV2	16	-	-
TGCGCCAGCAGCTTGGCTAGGGGGTCGGGACAGGGTAATTACAATGAGCAGTTCTTC	CASSLARGSGQGNYNEQFF	TRBJ2-1	TRBV5-1	19	once	TRBD1
TGTGCCAGCAGTCCAGGGCCATACAATGAGCAGTTCTTC	CASSPGPYNEQFF	TRBJ2-1	TRBV5-6	13	-	-
TGTGCCTGGAGTGTACAACTAGGGACGCAGTATTTT	CAWSVQLGTQYF	TRBJ2-3	TRBV30	12	-	-
TGTGCCAGCAGTGACCGTCAACGGGAAGCTTTCTTT	CASSDRQREAFF	TRBJ1-1	TRBV2	12	-	-
TGTGCCAGCAGCTCGCTTGGGTCGGCAGGCAACACTGAAGCTTTCTTT	CASSSLGSAGNTEAFF	TRBJ1-1	TRBV7-8	16	-	-
TGTGCCAGCAGTTACTCAGCCTCCTACGAGCAGTACTTC	CASSYSASYEQYF	TRBJ2-7	TRBV6-6	13	-	-
TGTGCCAGCAGCTCGCGAAGTAGTGGGAACCTCACGACAGGGCTGCCTTTCTTT	CASSSRSSGNLTTGLPFF	TRBJ1-1	TRBV11-2	18	-	TRBD1
TGCGCCAGCATGGAATCTAGCGGGTACCAAGAGACCCAGTACTTC	CASMESSGYQETQYF	TRBJ2-5	TRBV5-1	15	-	TRBD2
TGCAGCATCCCCCGGGACAGGGATAATTCCCCCCTCCACTTT	CSIPRDRDNSPLHF	TRBJ1-6	TRBV29-1	14	-	TRBD1
TGTGCCAGTCGAGATGTATGGACGGGAAATATTGGCTACACCTTC	CASRDVWTGNIGYTF	TRBJ1-2	TRBV6-1	15	few	-
TGTGCCAGCAGTTTAGAATTCGTCGGTTCGGGAAACACCATATATTTT	CASSLEFVGSGNTIYF	TRBJ1-3	TRBV28	16	once	-
TGCGCCAGCAGCCAAGATACACTAGCGGGAGTAGGTTTTTACACCGGGGAGCTGTTTTTT	CASSQDTLAGVGFYTGELFF	TRBJ2-2	TRBV4-1	20	-	TRBD2
TGCAGCGTCCTCGGACAGGGGGTCTACAATGAGCAGTTCTTC	CSVLGQGVYNEQFF	TRBJ2-1	TRBV29-1	14	-	TRBD1
TGCGCCAGCAGCTTGGTTGGAGGGGGCCGTCAGCCCCAGCATTTT	CASSLVGGGRQPQHF	TRBJ1-5	TRBV5-1	15	-	TRBD1
TGCGCCAGCAGCGATGACAGGGCCGGGGCCAACGTCCTGACTTTC	CASSDDRAGANVLTF	TRBJ2-6	TRBV5-1	15	-	TRBD1
TGCGCCAGCAGCCGTCAATTGGGACAGACGGGCGAGCAGTACTTC	CASSRQLGQTGEQYF	TRBJ2-7	TRBV4-1	15	-	TRBD1
TGTGCCAGCAGCTTGGCATCGTTTTCGGTGGGCACAGATACGCAGTATTTT	CASSLASFSVGTDTQYF	TRBJ2-3	TRBV5-4	17	-	-
TGTGCCAGCAGTTACGACAGCTCCTACGAGCAGTACTTC	CASSYDSSYEQYF	TRBJ2-7	TRBV27	13	-	-